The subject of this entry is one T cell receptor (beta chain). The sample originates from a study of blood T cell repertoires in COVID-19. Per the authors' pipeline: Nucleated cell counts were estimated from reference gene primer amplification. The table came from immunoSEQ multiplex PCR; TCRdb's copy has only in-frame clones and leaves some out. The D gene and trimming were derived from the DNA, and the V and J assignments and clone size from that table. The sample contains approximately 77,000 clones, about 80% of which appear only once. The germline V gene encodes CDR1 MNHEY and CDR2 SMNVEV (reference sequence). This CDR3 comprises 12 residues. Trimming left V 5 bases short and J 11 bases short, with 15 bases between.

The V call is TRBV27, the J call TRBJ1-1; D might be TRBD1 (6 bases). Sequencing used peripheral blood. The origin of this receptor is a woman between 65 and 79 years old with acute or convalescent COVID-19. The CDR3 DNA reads TGTGCCAGCAGTCCCTCCCTGGGGGCCGCTTTCTTT. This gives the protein CASSPSLGAAFF.